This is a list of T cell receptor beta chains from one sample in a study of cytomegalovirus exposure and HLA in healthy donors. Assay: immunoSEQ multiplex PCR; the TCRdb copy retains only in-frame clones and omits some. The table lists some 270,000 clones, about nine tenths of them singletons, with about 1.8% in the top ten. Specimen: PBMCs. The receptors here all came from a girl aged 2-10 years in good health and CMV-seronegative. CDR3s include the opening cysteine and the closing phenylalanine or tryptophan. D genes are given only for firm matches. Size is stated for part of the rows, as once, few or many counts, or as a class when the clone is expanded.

DNA: TGTGCCAGCAGTTTCTTTACGGGAGTACAAGAGACCCAGTACTTC; CDR3: CASSFFTGVQETQYF; D: NA; size: once; length: 15; V: TRBV6-5; J: TRBJ2-5
DNA: TGTGCCAGCAGCTTGGGACAGACTTTTAATCAGCCCCAGCATTTT; CDR3: CASSLGQTFNQPQHF; D: NA; size: NA; length: 15; V: TRBV5-6; J: TRBJ1-5
DNA: TGTGCCAGCACCCCCACCACTTTTCCCGCCGACGAGCAGTACTTC; CDR3: CASTPTTFPADEQYF; D: NA; size: NA; length: 15; V: TRBV6-1; J: TRBJ2-7
DNA: TGTGCCAGCAGTTTATCGTGGAGGGACTATGGCTACACCTTC; CDR3: CASSLSWRDYGYTF; D: NA; size: NA; length: 14; V: TRBV28; J: TRBJ1-2
DNA: TGCAGCGTTGAAGATCACAGGGGTTCCTACAATGAGCAGTTCTTC; CDR3: CSVEDHRGSYNEQFF; D: TRBD1; size: NA; length: 15; V: TRBV29-1; J: TRBJ2-1
DNA: TGTGCCAGCAGCCCTCCCTCGACAGCATACTACGAGCAGTACTTC; CDR3: CASSPPSTAYYEQYF; D: NA; size: NA; length: 15; V: TRBV5-4; J: TRBJ2-7
DNA: TGCAGTGCTCCTAGCCCCCCATTCCAGTATTTT; CDR3: CSAPSPPFQYF; D: NA; size: NA; length: 11; V: TRBV20-1; J: TRBJ2-3
DNA: TGTGCCACCGGTTCTTGGGGGGGAAGCACAGATACGCAGTATTTT; CDR3: CATGSWGGSTDTQYF; D: TRBD2; size: NA; length: 15; V: TRBV28; J: TRBJ2-3
DNA: TGTGCCAGTACCTCCTCCAGACGGGACAGGGGATCCGAGACCCAGTACTTC; CDR3: CASTSSRRDRGSETQYF; D: TRBD1; size: NA; length: 17; V: TRBV19; J: TRBJ2-5
DNA: TGTGCCAGCAGCCTCCAGGCGGGCGAAGCTTTCTTT; CDR3: CASSLQAGEAFF; D: NA; size: NA; length: 12; V: TRBV7-9; J: TRBJ1-1
DNA: TGTGCCAGCAGCTTGGGGGGAGGGTCTGAAGCTTTCTTT; CDR3: CASSLGGGSEAFF; D: NA; size: NA; length: 13; V: TRBV28; J: TRBJ1-1
DNA: TGTGCCGCCCAGGGGACAGACACCGGGGAGCTGTTTTTT; CDR3: CAAQGTDTGELFF; D: TRBD1; size: NA; length: 13; V: TRBV30; J: TRBJ2-2
DNA: TGTGCCAGCTCCGGGACTAGCGGTCACAATGAGCAGTTCTTC; CDR3: CASSGTSGHNEQFF; D: TRBD2; size: NA; length: 14; V: TRBV27; J: TRBJ2-1
DNA: TGTGCCAGCAGTTCATCCGCATACGGAGGCAACTATGGCTACACCTTC; CDR3: CASSSSAYGGNYGYTF; D: NA; size: NA; length: 16; V: TRBV27; J: TRBJ1-2
DNA: TGCGCCAGCAGCTTGGACAGGATTAATGAAAAACTGTTTTTT; CDR3: CASSLDRINEKLFF; D: NA; size: few; length: 14; V: TRBV5-1; J: TRBJ1-4
DNA: TGTGCCAGCAGTTATAGGAGAGGCGGGAGCTCCTACGAGCAGTACTTC; CDR3: CASSYRRGGSSYEQYF; D: TRBD2; size: NA; length: 16; V: TRBV6-6; J: TRBJ2-7
DNA: TGTGCCAGCAGCTTAGATCCGGGACTAGTAATGAATGAGCAGTTCTTC; CDR3: CASSLDPGLVMNEQFF; D: TRBD2; size: NA; length: 16; V: TRBV13; J: TRBJ2-1
DNA: TGTGCCAGCAGCTTAGCGTGGGGAGATGGCTACACCTTC; CDR3: CASSLAWGDGYTF; D: NA; size: NA; length: 13; V: TRBV7-6; J: TRBJ1-2
DNA: TGTGCCAGCAGCCCTAGACTTAGCGGGAGCCCCAAGGACGAGCAGTACTTC; CDR3: CASSPRLSGSPKDEQYF; D: TRBD2; size: NA; length: 17; V: TRBV7-9; J: TRBJ2-7
DNA: TGTGCCAGCAGCTTAACAGGGGAGTGGGAGACCCAGTACTTC; CDR3: CASSLTGEWETQYF; D: TRBD1; size: NA; length: 14; V: TRBV11-2; J: TRBJ2-5
DNA: TGTGCCAGCAGCCCGGTGGGGGGATCGTTCCCCGGCTACACCTTC; CDR3: CASSPVGGSFPGYTF; D: NA; size: NA; length: 15; V: TRBV27; J: TRBJ1-2
DNA: TGTTCCAGCAGCCGAATTTCGGGAACTGAAGCTTTCTTT; CDR3: CSSSRISGTEAFF; D: NA; size: NA; length: 13; V: TRBV7-9; J: TRBJ1-1
DNA: TGTGCCAGCAGCTCGGACAGGGAGGTGATCCACGAGCAGTACTTC; CDR3: CASSSDREVIHEQYF; D: TRBD1; size: NA; length: 15; V: TRBV5-6; J: TRBJ2-7
DNA: TGTGCCAGCAGCCGGGACAGCGGATACGAGCAGTACTTC; CDR3: CASSRDSGYEQYF; D: TRBD1; size: NA; length: 13; V: TRBV27; J: TRBJ2-7
DNA: TGTGCCAGCAGCGTAGCGGGACTAGCGGGGGAGACCCAGTACTTC; CDR3: CASSVAGLAGETQYF; D: TRBD2; size: NA; length: 15; V: TRBV9; J: TRBJ2-5
DNA: TGTGCCAGCAGCACTCGGGGGGGACTTCAAGAGACCCAGTACTTC; CDR3: CASSTRGGLQETQYF; D: TRBD2; size: once; length: 15; V: TRBV9; J: TRBJ2-5
DNA: TGCGCCAGCAGCCAAATTAATCGGGGAGCCAAAAACATTCAGTACTTC; CDR3: CASSQINRGAKNIQYF; D: NA; size: NA; length: 16; V: TRBV4-1; J: TRBJ2-4
DNA: TGTGCCAGCAGTTACGGAGGACGGCACACTGAAGCTTTCTTT; CDR3: CASSYGGRHTEAFF; D: NA; size: NA; length: 14; V: TRBV6-5; J: TRBJ1-1
DNA: TGTGCCAGCAGTTTGGGCGGGAGGAACTCCTACGAGCAGTACTTC; CDR3: CASSLGGRNSYEQYF; D: TRBD2; size: NA; length: 15; V: TRBV6-5; J: TRBJ2-7
DNA: TGTGCCAGCAGCTTAGATGCGGGAGAGGGTCACGAGCAGTACTTC; CDR3: CASSLDAGEGHEQYF; D: TRBD2; size: NA; length: 15; V: TRBV7-7; J: TRBJ2-7
DNA: TGTGCCAGCAGCATCGGGACAGAGAACACTGAAGCTTTCTTT; CDR3: CASSIGTENTEAFF; D: TRBD1; size: NA; length: 14; V: TRBV28; J: TRBJ1-1
DNA: TGTGCCAGCAGTTTGGACAGGGGAGGTCAGCCCCAGCATTTT; CDR3: CASSLDRGGQPQHF; D: TRBD1; size: once; length: 14; V: TRBV27; J: TRBJ1-5
DNA: TGTGCCAGCAAGCGAACCGGGACTAGCGGATACGAGCAGTACTTC; CDR3: CASKRTGTSGYEQYF; D: TRBD2; size: NA; length: 15; V: TRBV27; J: TRBJ2-7
DNA: TGTGCCAGCAGTGAAGGGAGAATGAGGTACAATGAGCAGTTCTTC; CDR3: CASSEGRMRYNEQFF; D: NA; size: NA; length: 15; V: TRBV6-1; J: TRBJ2-1
DNA: TGTGCCAGCAGCCACCCCGGGGGGGGGCGCCCCTACGAGCAGTACTTC; CDR3: CASSHPGGGRPYEQYF; D: TRBD2; size: NA; length: 16; V: TRBV14; J: TRBJ2-7
DNA: TGTGCCAGCAGCTTAGTGGCGGGAGCCTCCTACAATGAGCAGTTCTTC; CDR3: CASSLVAGASYNEQFF; D: TRBD2; size: NA; length: 16; V: TRBV11-3; J: TRBJ2-1
DNA: TGTGCCAGCTCAAGAGAGGAGGAGAGCACAGATACGCAGTATTTT; CDR3: CASSREEESTDTQYF; D: NA; size: NA; length: 15; V: TRBV18; J: TRBJ2-3
DNA: TGCAGCGTTGGGCAGGAGACCCAGTACTTC; CDR3: CSVGQETQYF; D: NA; size: NA; length: 10; V: TRBV29-1; J: TRBJ2-5
DNA: TGCGCCAGCAGTCTTCCCCCGGGGTACGGGGAGCTGTTTTTT; CDR3: CASSLPPGYGELFF; D: NA; size: NA; length: 14; V: TRBV5-1; J: TRBJ2-2
DNA: TGTGCCAGCTCGTACAACAGGGGGACCGCTGAAGCTTTCTTT; CDR3: CASSYNRGTAEAFF; D: TRBD1; size: NA; length: 14; V: TRBV18; J: TRBJ1-1
DNA: TGTGCCAGCAGCGCTGGACAGCATAGCAATCAGCCCCAGCATTTT; CDR3: CASSAGQHSNQPQHF; D: NA; size: NA; length: 15; V: TRBV4-2; J: TRBJ1-5
DNA: TGTGCCAGCAGCCCACCGCGGGGCGACACTGAAGCTTTCTTT; CDR3: CASSPPRGDTEAFF; D: NA; size: NA; length: 14; V: TRBV6-6; J: TRBJ1-1
DNA: TGTGCCAGCAGTGACTCGGCCCGGGGTGCCACTGAAGCTTTCTTT; CDR3: CASSDSARGATEAFF; D: NA; size: NA; length: 15; V: TRBV6-4; J: TRBJ1-1
DNA: TGTGCCATCACCAAAAGCGGGGATGGCGTCAATGAGCAGTTCTTC; CDR3: CAITKSGDGVNEQFF; D: TRBD2; size: once; length: 15; V: TRBV10-3; J: TRBJ2-1
DNA: TGTGCCAGCAGCCTGACAGGACCCTATGGCTACACCTTC; CDR3: CASSLTGPYGYTF; D: NA; size: NA; length: 13; V: TRBV5-4; J: TRBJ1-2
DNA: TGCGCCAGCAGCAATGGGGGGGATGAAAAACTGTTTTTT; CDR3: CASSNGGDEKLFF; D: NA; size: NA; length: 13; V: TRBV5-1; J: TRBJ1-4
DNA: TGTGCCAGCAGTGGGGGGGGCGGAAGCACAGATACGCAGTATTTT; CDR3: CASSGGGGSTDTQYF; D: NA; size: NA; length: 15; V: TRBV2; J: TRBJ2-3
DNA: TGTGCCAGCAGCTTAGCACCCGAGCGGGCAAATGAGCAGTTCTTC; CDR3: CASSLAPERANEQFF; D: NA; size: NA; length: 15; V: TRBV7-9; J: TRBJ2-1
DNA: TGTGCCAGCGAAATGGGGGGGCGGGACGAGCAGTACTTC; CDR3: CASEMGGRDEQYF; D: NA; size: NA; length: 13; V: TRBV6-1; J: TRBJ2-7
DNA: TGCAGCGCAGCCGGGACAGAGAGTGGTCAGCCCCAGCATTTT; CDR3: CSAAGTESGQPQHF; D: TRBD1; size: NA; length: 14; V: TRBV29-1; J: TRBJ1-5
DNA: TGTGCCAGCAGTGGGGGCAGGCGTGGCTACACCTTC; CDR3: CASSGGRRGYTF; D: NA; size: NA; length: 12; V: TRBV6-1; J: TRBJ1-2
DNA: TGTGCCAGCAGCGTAGCTGGGGGACAGGGCTATGGCTACACCTTC; CDR3: CASSVAGGQGYGYTF; D: TRBD1; size: once; length: 15; V: TRBV9; J: TRBJ1-2
DNA: TGTGCCAGCAGCTTTCTAGCGGATTCCTACAATGAGCAGTTCTTC; CDR3: CASSFLADSYNEQFF; D: TRBD2; size: NA; length: 15; V: TRBV7-2; J: TRBJ2-1
DNA: TGTGCCTGGAGTGTACTGACAGGGAACACTGAAGCTTTCTTT; CDR3: CAWSVLTGNTEAFF; D: NA; size: few; length: 14; V: TRBV30; J: TRBJ1-1
DNA: TGTGCCAGCAGCTTTCAGCCGGGTCCTAACTATGGCTACACCTTC; CDR3: CASSFQPGPNYGYTF; D: NA; size: NA; length: 15; V: TRBV11-2; J: TRBJ1-2
DNA: TGTGCCAGCAGCTCGGGGGGGTTGACTGAAGCTTTCTTT; CDR3: CASSSGGLTEAFF; D: NA; size: NA; length: 13; V: TRBV5-6; J: TRBJ1-1
DNA: TGTGCCAGCAGCAAAGCGGGAGGGCGCTACAATGAGCAGTTCTTC; CDR3: CASSKAGGRYNEQFF; D: NA; size: NA; length: 15; V: TRBV21-1; J: TRBJ2-1
DNA: TGTGCCAGCAGCCCCTTTGGCACTAATGAAAAACTGTTTTTT; CDR3: CASSPFGTNEKLFF; D: NA; size: NA; length: 14; V: TRBV7-2; J: TRBJ1-4
DNA: TGTGCCAGCAGCGTAGCTGGGGGAGCGGGGTTCTACAATGAGCAGTTCTTC; CDR3: CASSVAGGAGFYNEQFF; D: TRBD2; size: few; length: 17; V: TRBV9; J: TRBJ2-1
DNA: TGTGCCAGCAGTTTCCTGACAGCCTCCTACGAGCAGTACTTC; CDR3: CASSFLTASYEQYF; D: NA; size: NA; length: 14; V: TRBV27; J: TRBJ2-7